These 18 T cell receptor beta chains were all obtained from the same sample, sequenced in a study of blood T cells in healthy people across ages. Alongside a J-beta primer mix, a sample-barcoded 5' primer served in a second PCR lasting about 7 to 11 cycles. TCRdb reprocessed the 5' RACE reads with MiXCR, giving one entry per CDR3 protein. The sample shows 1,500,000 or so distinct CDR3 sequences, 59% of them seen only once. Sequencing was done on a sample of blood. These receptors were collected from a man aged 18 to 29 in good health.

The chain joins TRBV6-6 to TRBJ2-4, with D hard to call. Trimming pared 8 bases from V and 6 bases from J, leaving 14 bases between. Germline V gene lookup returns CDR1 MNHNY and CDR2 SVGAGI (reference sequence). CDR3 size: 13 residues. The CDR3 coding sequence is TGTGCCAGCCAAGGAGCTCCTACAAACATTCAGTACTTC. Translating it yields CASQGAPTNIQYF.

The V call is TRBV6-4, the J call TRBJ2-7; TRBD2 agrees at 9 bases. Germline-derived CDR1 and CDR2 are MRHNA and SNTAGT. V shed 4 bases and J 5 bases; nucleotides not matched to a gene: 6. The CDR3 is 14 residues long. The CDR3 nucleotides are TGTGCCAGCAGTGCCTCCGGGACTAGCCACGAGCAGTACTTC. Its protein is CASSASGTSHEQYF.

This clonotype was counted between two and nine times. The chain is built from TRBV29-1 and TRBJ1-2; unclear D gene. With 1 base removed from V and 8 bases from J, the gap between germline ends came to 11 bases. The CDR3 is made up of 12 amino acids. CDR1 is SQVTM and CDR2 is ANQGSEA in the germline V gene. The DNA of the CDR3 is TGCAGCGTTGAAGGAAGCCTGGGGGGCTACACCTTC. Translated, it gives CSVEGSLGGYTF.

The chain links TRBV4-1 to TRBJ2-1; D is undetermined. The DNA end is more similar to TRBJ2-7, so the J call may be wrong. CDR3 length equals 14 residues. In germline, CDR1 is MGHRA, CDR2 YSYEKL. CDR3 amino acids: CASSQDPWQWEQYF. The CDR3 DNA sequence: TGCGCCAGCAGCCAAGATCCTTGGCAGTGGGAGCAGTACTTC.

Remarks on this clonotype: One junction end disagrees with the germline gene, perhaps due to a read error. V is TRBV20-1 and J is TRBJ1-6; TRBD1 aligns across 9 bases. The CDR3 consists of 14 residues. Germline loops: CDR1 DFQATT, CDR2 SNEGSKA (reference sequence). CDR3 nucleotide sequence: TGCAGTGCTAGGAGGGACAGGGCAAATTCACCCCTCCAATTT. Its protein is CSARRDRANSPLQF.

This chain uses TRBV20-1 with TRBJ1-4, with D possibly TRBD1 on 6 matching bases. The CDR3 runs 15 residues. Germline lookup yields CDR1 DFQATT and CDR2 SNEGSKA (reference sequence). V was trimmed by 5 bases and J by 4 bases, leaving 17 bases between them. The CDR3 DNA reads TGCAGTGCTTCCCCTTTGACAGGATATAATGAAAAACTGTTTTTT. Amino acid sequence: CSASPLTGYNEKLFF.

The chain recombines TRBV5-1 with TRBJ2-5; D not resolved. The ends were cut back, 0 bases at V and 5 bases at J, with 14 bases in the middle. In germline, CDR1 is SGHRS, CDR2 YFSETQ. This CDR3 contains 15 residues. The chain's CDR3 is CASSLVPTMVETQYF. As DNA, the CDR3 is TGCGCCAGCAGCTTGGTTCCCACAATGGTGGAGACCCAGTACTTC.

A note on this clonotype: At one of its ends the junction is not consistent with the germline gene, which may arise from a read error. The V call is TRBV20-1, the J call TRBJ1-2, with 8 bases aligning to TRBD1. CDR3 size: 16 residues. CDR1 and CDR2 (germline): DFQATT, SNEGSKA (reference sequence). The CDR3 reads CSARDEGTGAKYGYTF. CDR3 in DNA: TGCAGTGCTAGAGATGAGGGGACAGGCGCTAAATATGGCTACACCTTC.

The chain links TRBV4-1 to TRBJ2-4, with 9 bases that match TRBD1. CDR1 is MGHRA, CDR2 YSYEKL, per germline. The V segment lost 5 bases and the J segment 4 bases; nucleotides outside the gene matches: 0. The CDR3 totals 13 residues. The CDR3 reads CASSGTGKNIQYF. The CDR3, as DNA: TGCGCCAGCAGCGGGACAGGGAAAAACATTCAGTACTTC.

The J gene is TRBJ1-2, the V gene TRBV27, with D unresolved. Germline V gene lookup returns CDR1 MNHEY and CDR2 SMNVEV (reference sequence). The CDR3 length is 14 residues. The ends were cut back, 0 bases at V and 5 bases at J, with 10 bases in the middle. This chain's CDR3 is CASSLSRTTYGYTF. The DNA for the CDR3 is TGTGCCAGCAGTTTATCGCGAACAACTTATGGCTACACCTTC.

This clonotype showed up just a few times. This rearrangement joins TRBV20-1 to TRBJ2-7, with unresolved D. The CDR3 loop spans 13 amino acids. Germline lookup yields CDR1 DFQATT and CDR2 SNEGSKA (reference sequence). Trimming removed 3 bases from V and 0 bases from J, with 9 bases in between. CDR3 in DNA: TGCAGTGCTAGTTCGCTCACCTCCTACGAGCAGTACTTC. It codes for CSASSLTSYEQYF.

The gene calls are TRBV5-1 and TRBJ2-7; D is possibly TRBD1 (5 bases). Germline V gene data show CDR1 as SGHRS and CDR2 as YFSETQ. The CDR3 runs 15 residues. V dropped 0 bases and J dropped 0 bases, with 10 bases sitting between them. CDR3: CASSLETASSYEQYF. In DNA, the CDR3 is TGCGCCAGCAGCTTGGAGACAGCGAGCTCCTACGAGCAGTACTTC.

Concerning this clonotype itself: Its ends do not fully match the called genes, so a read error is possible. The V and J genes are TRBV12-3 or TRBV12-4 and TRBJ1-5; D is unresolved. The CDR3 runs to 17 residues. DNA for the CDR3: TGTGCCAGCAGTTTCGGGCTGGCCCATTATAGCGATCAGCCCCAGCATTTT. The encoded protein is CASSFGLAHYSDQPQHF.

V gene TRBV6-6 combines with J gene TRBJ2-4; D is uncertain. Trimming took off 0 bases at V and 13 bases at J, with 25 bases between the two ends. Germline values: CDR1 MNHNY, CDR2 SVGAGI (reference sequence). CDR3 length: 17 amino acids. This CDR3 is CASSYSSARIGSYEQYF. DNA of the CDR3: TGTGCCAGCAGTTACTCATCCGCCCGAATCGGATCCTACGAACAGTACTTC.

This chain connects TRBV13 to TRBJ2-5, with D perhaps TRBD1 (6 bases). The J call may be incorrect, as the DNA end agrees better with TRBJ2-7. This CDR3 is built from 14 residues. Germline loops: CDR1 PRHDT, CDR2 FYEKMQ (reference sequence). CDR3 sequence: CASRSIQGLYEQYF. As DNA, the CDR3 is TGTGCCAGCAGGTCAATTCAGGGGCTATACGAGCAGTACTTC.

This clonotype was observed a single time. A junction boundary mismatches the germline segment, possibly from a read error. This sequence joins TRBV12-3 or TRBV12-4 and TRBJ2-1, with TRBD2 as a possible D gene (6 bases). The CDR3 runs to 16 residues. CDR3 loop: CASSLAVSGRYSEQFF. The DNA for the CDR3 is TGTGCCAGCAGTTTAGCGGTTAGCGGAAGATACAGTGAGCAGTTCTTC.

The J gene is TRBJ2-4, the V gene TRBV18, with 9 positions matching TRBD1. The trim removed 5 bases at V and 7 bases at J, leaving 9 bases unmatched. The CDR3 has 15 residues. Germline CDR1 KGHSH, CDR2 LQKENI. CDR3 DNA sequence: TGTGCCAGCTCATCCTCGGGACAGGGTGAGAACATTCAGTACTTC. This codes for CASSSSGQGENIQYF.

This chain connects TRBV20-1 to TRBJ2-7, with 11 bases aligning to TRBD2. The length of the CDR3 is 17 residues. J was trimmed by 3 bases and V by 3 bases; bases with no gene match: 13. CDR1 DFQATT and CDR2 SNEGSKA come from the germline V gene (reference sequence). The CDR3 DNA is TGCAGTGCTAGGAACCCCCCAGGGACTAGCGGAAGCTACGAGCAGTACTTC. This sequence encodes CSARNPPGTSGSYEQYF.